One and the same sample provided the 32 T cell receptor beta chains below, sequenced in a study of T-cell reconstitution after alpha-beta-depleted transplantation in children. Unique molecular identifiers featured in how the TCRbeta library was prepared. TCRdb reprocessed the PCR reads with MiXCR, giving one entry per CDR3 protein. The repertoire holds more than 85,000 distinct CDR3 sequences, with 7.5% to 9% as singletons. The sequencing here drew on PBMCs, taken before TCRalphabeta/CD19-depleted stem cell transplant. The source is a boy between 2 and 10 years old with acute lymphoblastic leukemia, due to receive a stem cell transplant.

This clonotype was seen ten or more times. The CDR3 region has the DNA TGTGCCAGCAGCGTAGGAGGGGGGCCTAGTGAGCAGTTCTTC. Protein product: CASSVGGGPSEQFF. This rearrangement joins TRBV9 to TRBJ2-1, with D possibly being TRBD1 or TRBD2 (6 bases each). The V and J ends lost 0 bases and 9 bases respectively, with 13 bases between them. From germline, CDR1 is SGDLS and CDR2 YYNGEE. The CDR3 covers 14 residues.

Only a few counts were recorded for this clonotype. The chain couples TRBV20-1 to TRBJ2-5, with a weak D call TRBD2 (5 bases). The germline CDR1 and CDR2 sequences are DFQATT and SNEGSKA (reference sequence). Trimming removed 6 bases at V and 5 bases at J, with 22 bases between. The CDR3 extends over 15 amino acids. The DNA of the CDR3 is TGCAGTGCCCGAGACGGGATAAAGCTGTGGGAGACCCAGTACTTC. Encoded protein: CSARDGIKLWETQYF.

This clonotype was counted only a few times. The gene calls are TRBV10-1 and TRBJ2-7; TRBD1 matches at 9 bases. Germline V gives CDR1 WNHNN, CDR2 SYGVQD (reference sequence). With V trimmed by 10 bases and J by 5 bases, 12 bases remained unmatched. CDR3 size: 14 residues. The CDR3 DNA reads as TGCGCCACCCGCCTCTTGACAGGGGGGAACGAGCAGTACTTC. Translating gives CATRLLTGGNEQYF.

This clonotype appeared many times. J is TRBJ2-3 and V is TRBV6-4, with 12 bases lining up with TRBD2. This CDR3 contains 15 residues. J lost 6 bases, V lost 4 bases, and 5 bases had no gene match. Germline V gene sequence: CDR1 MRHNA, CDR2 SNTAGT. CDR3 amino acids: CASSALAGGSDTQYF. The CDR3 nucleotides read TGTGCCAGCAGTGCGCTAGCGGGGGGGTCGGATACGCAGTATTTT.

This clonotype was picked up a small number of times. As DNA, the CDR3 is TGTGCCAGCAGCTTATATTTGGGTAGGGGGGAGACCCAGTACTTC. As protein: CASSLYLGRGETQYF. The rearrangement links TRBV7-9 to TRBJ2-5, with a tentative D call TRBD1 (6 bases). V gave up 2 bases and J gave up 5 bases, with 15 bases separating them. The V gene's germline CDR1 is SEHNR and CDR2 FQNEAQ (reference sequence). CDR3 length equals 15 residues.

The chain carries TRBV20-1 and TRBJ1-6; D possibly corresponds to TRBD1 (6 bases). V gave up 5 bases and J gave up 14 bases, with 16 bases separating them. Germline V lookup: CDR1 DFQATT, CDR2 SNEGSKA (reference sequence). The CDR3 loop spans 12 amino acids. The DNA of the CDR3 is TGCAGTGCTGGGGGGCCAACAGGATCCCTCCACTTT. It specifies CSAGGPTGSLHF.

The J gene is TRBJ1-1, the V gene TRBV5-4; maybe TRBD1 (6 bases). The CDR3 covers 12 residues. V was clipped by 6 bases and J by 6 bases, with 12 bases between them. Germline V CDR1 and CDR2: SGHNT, YYREEE (reference sequence). The CDR3: CASTRDIAEAFF. The CDR3 DNA reads as TGTGCCAGCACCCGGGACATCGCTGAAGCTTTCTTT.

The chain recombines TRBV9 with TRBJ2-3; a weak D match, TRBD2 (5 bases). The CDR3 is made up of 15 amino acids. The V and J ends lost 4 bases and 2 bases respectively, with 14 bases between them. CDR1 and CDR2 from the germline V gene are SGDLS and YYNGEE. For the CDR3, the DNA is TGTGCCAGCAGCACACTGGGAGACGACACAGATACGCAGTATTTT. It specifies CASSTLGDDTDTQYF.

This clonotype was seen ten or more times. The chain carries TRBV20-1 and TRBJ2-3; 12 bases line up with TRBD2. The CDR3 loop spans 16 amino acids. V lost 1 base to trimming and J lost 6 bases; unmatched junction nucleotides: 8. Germline V CDR1 and CDR2: DFQATT, SNEGSKA (reference sequence). The DNA for the CDR3 is TGCAGTGCTAGAGGTTTGACTAGCGGGGGTAGCGATACGCAGTATTTT. Its protein product is CSARGLTSGGSDTQYF.

The sample holds a few counts of this clonotype. The CDR3 is CASSEVNTEAFF. DNA for the CDR3: TGTGCCAGCAGTGAGGTGAACACTGAAGCTTTCTTT. The chain joins TRBV6-1 to TRBJ1-1; no clear D. Germline V gene sequence: CDR1 MNHNS, CDR2 SASEGT. The V gene lost 3 bases and the J gene lost 0 bases, with 2 bases spanning the gap. The CDR3 loop spans 12 amino acids.

This clonotype was detected only a few times. The V gene is TRBV7-3, the J gene TRBJ1-1, with D unresolved. Trimming took 4 bases from V and 4 from J, leaving 10 bases between them. Germline V gene lookup returns CDR1 SGHTA and CDR2 FQGTGA. The CDR3 is 13 residues long. The CDR3 loop is CASSSTSGTEAFF. CDR3 bases: TGTGCCAGCAGCTCGACCAGCGGCACTGAAGCTTTCTTT.

This clonotype was counted only a few times. The chain joins TRBV3-1 to TRBJ2-2; weak D call: TRBD1 (8 bases). Germline V gene sequence: CDR1 LGHDT, CDR2 YNNKEL (reference sequence). The ends were cut back, 8 bases at V and 5 bases at J, with 15 bases in the middle. This CDR3 has 14 residues. CDR3 residues: CASRYRGGTGELFF. CDR3 DNA: TGTGCCAGCCGGTACAGGGGGGGGACCGGGGAGCTGTTTTTT.

This clonotype was seen more than once but under ten times. The chain couples TRBV9 to TRBJ2-4, with 7 bases fitting TRBD1. The CDR3 runs 15 residues. The V segment lost 0 bases and the J segment 2 bases; nucleotides outside the gene matches: 2. CDR1 SGDLS and CDR2 YYNGEE come from the germline V gene. CDR3 in DNA: TGTGCCAGCAGCGTAGAGGGACAGACCAAAAACATTCAGTACTTC. Its protein product is CASSVEGQTKNIQYF.

A few counts support this clonotype. The chain couples TRBV20-1 to TRBJ1-2; D is possibly TRBD1 (5 bases). This CDR3 is built from 12 residues. V was pared by 3 bases and J by 2 bases, with 7 bases between. Germline lookup yields CDR1 DFQATT and CDR2 SNEGSKA (reference sequence). The CDR3 bases are TGCAGTGCTAGGGGGGACAACTATGGCTACACCTTC. Protein product: CSARGDNYGYTF.

The chain combines TRBV20-1 with TRBJ2-5; 8 bases match TRBD1. After removal of 3 bases from V and 1 base from J, the junction contained 4 bases not matched to a gene. Germline V gives CDR1 DFQATT, CDR2 SNEGSKA (reference sequence). This CDR3 region has 14 residues. The CDR3, as DNA: TGCAGTGCTAGCCGGACAGGGATCCAAGAGACCCAGTACTTC. This encodes CSASRTGIQETQYF.

About this clonotype: This may come from a read error, since a much larger clone is one base off. The chain links TRBV5-1 to TRBJ2-1, with 7 nucleotides matching TRBD1. Germline assignment: CDR1 SGHRS and CDR2 YFSETQ. The junction had 14 bases not matched to a gene; V was cut back by 5 bases and J by 9 bases. CDR3 size: 15 residues. Here the CDR3 reads CASRQTGVLDSEQFF. The CDR3 coding sequence is TGCGCCAGCAGGCAAACAGGGGTCCTAGACAGTGAGCAGTTCTTC.

This clonotype was found a few times. V and J are TRBV20-1 and TRBJ2-5, with 7 bases aligning to TRBD2. The J segment lost 5 bases and the V segment lost 1 base, leaving 10 bases of the junction unmatched. CDR1 DFQATT and CDR2 SNEGSKA come from the germline V gene (reference sequence). The CDR3 is 15 amino acids. CDR3 region: CSARGEAGPQETQYF. The CDR3 DNA sequence: TGCAGTGCTAGAGGGGAAGCGGGGCCTCAGGAGACCCAGTACTTC.

This clonotype was found many times. This chain joins TRBV7-2 and TRBJ1-1; D unclear. The germline V and J ends were trimmed by 6 bases and 0 bases, with 14 bases remaining between them. Germline values: CDR1 SGHTA, CDR2 FQGNSA. The CDR3 extends over 15 amino acids. CDR3 bases: TGTGCCAGCAGTCTCGAGGCCTTAATGAACACTGAAGCTTTCTTT. Translating it yields CASSLEALMNTEAFF.

This clonotype was detected many times. This chain's CDR3 is CATEEPGGPVGELFF. In DNA, the CDR3 is TGTGCCACCGAGGAACCGGGGGGGCCCGTCGGGGAGCTGTTTTTT. V is TRBV7-6 and J is TRBJ2-2; the match to TRBD2 covers 8 bases. The CDR3 sequence is 15 residues long. V shed 10 bases, J shed 7 bases, and the junction held 14 bases outside the gene matches. CDR1 and CDR2 from the germline V gene are SGHVS and FNYEAQ.

The chain carries TRBV12-3 or TRBV12-4 and TRBJ2-1; TRBD2 matches 8 bases. V shed 3 bases, J shed 3 bases, and the junction held 7 bases outside the gene matches. The CDR3 runs to 16 residues. The CDR3 is CASSFQRGGIYNEQFF. As DNA, the CDR3 is TGTGCCAGCAGTTTTCAGCGCGGGGGGATCTACAATGAGCAGTTCTTC.

There are many counts of this clonotype. The genes are TRBV20-1 and TRBJ2-2, with a possible D match to TRBD2 (5 bases). The CDR3 loop spans 14 amino acids. V shed 3 bases and J shed 5 bases, with 13 bases lying between them. The germline V gene encodes CDR1 DFQATT and CDR2 SNEGSKA (reference sequence). CDR3 residues: CSARDLAYTGELFF. The CDR3 DNA is TGCAGTGCTAGGGATCTAGCATATACCGGGGAGCTGTTTTTT.

This clonotype was counted ten times or more. The V call is TRBV7-8, the J call TRBJ2-5, with a tentative D call TRBD2 (5 bases). This CDR3 has 14 residues. V gave up 0 bases and J gave up 5 bases, with 10 bases separating them. CDR1 is SGHVS, CDR2 FQNEAQ, per germline. This CDR3 is CASSLAVKRETQYF. CDR3 in DNA: TGTGCCAGCAGCTTAGCGGTGAAGCGGGAGACCCAGTACTTC.

This clonotype has ten or more counts. At one end, the junction sequence differs from germline, possibly due to a read error. This sequence joins TRBV7-9 and TRBJ2-1; D is tentatively TRBD1 or TRBD2 (5 bases each). The length of the CDR3 is 12 residues. The germline V gene encodes CDR1 SEHNR and CDR2 FQNEAQ (reference sequence). This CDR3 is CASSLGEGPTRF. In nucleotides, the CDR3 is TGTGCCAGCAGCTTAGGTGAGGGGCCAACAAGGTTC. The full variable domain, with the rest looked up from reference TRBV7-9 and TRBJ2-1, is DTGVSQNPRHKITKRGQNVTFRCDPISEHNRLYWYRQTLGQGPEFLTYFQNEAQLEKSRLLSDRFSAERPKGSFSTLEIQRTEQGDSAMYLCASSLGEGPTRFGPGTRLTVL.

This clonotype has a handful of counts. V is TRBV10-2 and J is TRBJ2-4; D tentatively fits TRBD1 or TRBD2 (5 bases each). V was clipped by 3 bases and J by 8 bases, with 14 bases between them. CDR1 WSHSY and CDR2 SAAADI come from the germline V gene. This CDR3 is built from 14 residues. The DNA for the CDR3 is TGCGCCAGCAGTGAAGGGGCTCTGGGAGACATTCAGTACTTC. Encoded protein: CASSEGALGDIQYF.

This clonotype was seen a handful of times. The V gene is TRBV6-6, the J gene TRBJ2-5, with D tentatively TRBD1 (5 bases). Germline V gene lookup returns CDR1 MNHNY and CDR2 SVGAGI (reference sequence). V gave up 5 bases and J gave up 0 bases, with 10 bases separating them. The CDR3 spans 14 residues. CDR3 in amino acids: CASSDRPHQETQYF. CDR3 sequence (DNA): TGTGCCAGCAGTGACAGACCCCACCAAGAGACCCAGTACTTC.

This clonotype was counted a few times. This rearrangement joins TRBV7-8 to TRBJ1-5, with 7 bases matching TRBD1. Germline CDR1 and CDR2: SGHVS and FQNEAQ. The CDR3 is made up of 16 amino acids. The J segment lost 6 bases and the V segment lost 5 bases, leaving 13 bases of the junction unmatched. The CDR3 region is CASSLHPSDRVQPQHF. In DNA form, the CDR3 reads TGTGCCAGCAGCCTACACCCGTCCGACAGGGTTCAGCCCCAGCATTTT.

This clonotype showed up many times. J is TRBJ2-4 and V is TRBV29-1; 12 bases fit TRBD1. The CDR3 runs to 17 residues. J lost 3 bases, V lost 6 bases, and 12 bases had no gene match. CDR1 is SQVTM and CDR2 is ANQGSEA in the germline V gene. In nucleotides, the CDR3 is TGCAGCGTGGGACAGGGGGCTATCCCTGGAGGCAAAAACATTCAGTACTTC. Protein product: CSVGQGAIPGGKNIQYF.

This clonotype occurred a few times. V usage is TRBV9 and J usage is TRBJ2-5, with D perhaps being TRBD1 or TRBD2 (5 bases each). Germline V gene sequence: CDR1 SGDLS, CDR2 YYNGEE. The CDR3 has 14 amino acids. Trimming removed 1 base at V and 3 bases at J, with 10 bases between. As DNA, the CDR3 is TGTGCCAGCAGCGTAACCGGGACGGAAGAGACCCAGTACTTC. This codes for CASSVTGTEETQYF.

A word on this clonotype: A much larger clone differs by one base, so this may be a read error. Since no conserved phenylalanine or tryptophan closes the CDR3, a read error is the likely cause. The chain recombines TRBV5-1 with TRBJ2-3, with unresolved D. V was clipped by 0 bases and J by 2 bases, with 13 bases between them. This CDR3 has 16 residues. Per the germline V gene, CDR1 is SGHRS and CDR2 is YFSETQ. This CDR3 is CASSLADFADTDTQYL. In nucleotides, the CDR3 is TGCGCCAGCAGCTTGGCGGATTTTGCCGACACAGATACGCAGTATTTA.

CDR3 sequence reads: CATAPRGGGGEQFF. In DNA form, the CDR3 reads TGTGCCACCGCCCCGAGGGGGGGGGGAGGTGAGCAGTTCTTC. V gene TRBV15 combines with J gene TRBJ2-1, with D possibly TRBD2 on 7 matching bases. Germline CDR1 LNHNV, CDR2 YYDKDF (reference sequence). V lost 8 bases, J lost 9 bases, and 20 bases lay in between. The CDR3 runs to 14 residues. Full variable domain (remainder filled in from reference TRBV15 and TRBJ2-1): DAMVIQNPRYQVTQFGKPVTLSCSQTLNHNVMYWYQQKSSQAPKLLFHYYDKDFNNEADTPDNFQSRRPNTSFCFLDIRSPGLGDTAMYLCATAPRGGGGEQFFGPGTRLTVL.

This clonotype appeared many times. This chain uses TRBV6-1 with TRBJ1-2; tentatively, D is TRBD1 (6 bases). The CDR3 has 14 residues. Deletions cut 7 bases from V and 2 bases from J, with 14 bases between. The germline V gene encodes CDR1 MNHNS and CDR2 SASEGT. This CDR3 reads CASTPGQRNYGYTF. The CDR3 DNA sequence: TGTGCCAGCACCCCCGGACAGAGGAACTATGGCTACACCTTC.

To note about this clonotype: At one end the junction does not follow the germline gene, possibly because of a read error. This rearrangement joins TRBV3-1 to TRBJ2-7, with D hard to call. The CDR3 runs to 12 residues. Germline V CDR1 and CDR2: LGHDT, YNNKEL (reference sequence). CDR3 nucleotides: TGTGCCAGCAGCCCACCATCATCCTACGAGCAGTTC. Amino acids: CASSPPSSYEQF.